What follows are 24 T cell receptor beta chains derived from one specimen sequenced in a study of blood T cells in healthy people across ages. It was with a sample-barcoded 5' primer and a J-beta primer mix that a second PCR of about 6 to 12 cycles was run. In TCRdb, the 5' RACE reads were re-called with MiXCR into one record per CDR3 protein. The data hold about 640,000 distinct CDR3 sequences, with approximately 30% observed a single time. The sample taken for sequencing was blood. The source of these receptors is a woman older than 75 in good health.

This clonotype was picked up many times. The rearrangement uses TRBV4-3 and TRBJ1-2; TRBD1 might be the D (5 bases). Deletions cut 0 bases from V and 4 bases from J, with 12 bases between. The germline V gene encodes CDR1 LGHNA and CDR2 YSLEER. This CDR3 comprises 15 residues. CDR3 DNA sequence: TGCGCCAGCAGCCAAGAGATGGCAGGGACCTATGGCTACACCTTC. Translation: CASSQEMAGTYGYTF.

In the case of this clonotype: This may stem from a read error, because a much larger clone lies one nucleotide away. The rearrangement links TRBV6-5 to TRBJ1-1; maybe TRBD1 (5 bases). Germline V lookup: CDR1 MNHEY, CDR2 SVGAGI. The CDR3 has 16 residues. As DNA, the CDR3 is TGTGCCGGCAGTTCTCCCCGGAGGGGAGGGAACACTGAAGCTTTCTTT. It encodes CAGSSPRRGGNTEAFF.

The chain links TRBV6-5 to TRBJ2-3; no clear D gene. The CDR3 length is 15 residues. Per germline, CDR1 MNHEY and CDR2 SVGAGI. V was cut by 5 bases and J by 3 bases, with 15 bases left in between. CDR3 DNA sequence: TGTGCCAGCAGTAAGACCTACTCGACAACAGATACGCAGTATTTT. Translating it yields CASSKTYSTTDTQYF.

Many counts were recorded for this clonotype. This chain uses TRBV30 with TRBJ2-5; D gene uncertain. The CDR3 contains 15 residues. With 1 base removed from V and 1 base from J, the gap between germline ends came to 13 bases. CDR1 is GTSNPN and CDR2 is SVGIG in the germline V gene (reference sequence). The CDR3 DNA reads TGTGCCTGGAGTGGGAATTCGGGCATCCAAGAGACCCAGTACTTC. Its translation is CAWSGNSGIQETQYF.

The chain uses TRBV29-1 and TRBJ1-1; the D is unclear. V shed 4 bases and J shed 4 bases, with 16 bases lying between them. CDR1 SQVTM and CDR2 ANQGSEA come from the germline V gene. The CDR3 consists of 14 residues. CDR3 amino acids: CSVVLGAGFTEAFF. CDR3 nucleotide sequence: TGCAGCGTTGTCCTGGGCGCCGGGTTCACTGAAGCTTTCTTT.

As to this clonotype: This may come from a read error, since a much larger clone is one base off. The rearrangement joins TRBV28 to TRBJ2-4, with D possibly being TRBD1 (5 bases). The DNA end lines up better with TRBJ2-5; the J call may be wrong. CDR3 size: 14 residues. In germline, CDR1 is MDHEN, CDR2 SYDVKM. The CDR3 loop reads CASSSIGQGETQYF. Written as DNA, the CDR3 is TGTGCCAGCAGTTCCATCGGGCAGGGAGAGACCCAGTACTTC.

Concerning this clonotype: A much larger clonotype is one base distant, so this may be a read error. This chain connects TRBV12-3 or TRBV12-4 to TRBJ2-4; 11 positions match TRBD2. J was trimmed by 13 bases and V by 4 bases; bases with no gene match: 12. There are 15 residues in the CDR3. The CDR3 protein is CASSSSSGGYNGQYF. The CDR3 coding sequence is TGTGCCAGCAGTTCCTCTAGCGGGGGGTACAATGGGCAGTACTTC.

Notes on this clonotype: A much bigger clone sits one base away, suggesting this may be a read error. This sequence joins TRBV29-1 and TRBJ2-7, with 8 nucleotides matching TRBD2. The CDR3 totals 14 residues. Germline CDR1 and CDR2: SQVTM and ANQGSEA. The trim removed 4 bases at V and 7 bases at J, leaving 12 bases unmatched. In nucleotides, the CDR3 is TGCAGCGTTGCGGGTAGCGGGGCTTACAATGAGCAGTACTTC. The encoded protein is CSVAGSGAYNEQYF.

There are many counts of this clonotype. The rearrangement joins TRBV7-9 to TRBJ1-6, with unresolved D. Trimming took 4 bases from V and 11 from J, leaving 15 bases between them. This CDR3 contains 14 residues. The V gene's germline CDR1 is SEHNR and CDR2 FQNEAQ (reference sequence). The CDR3, as DNA: TGTGCCAGCAGCTCAGCAGGAGAGGCGGCACCCCTCCACTTT. Its protein product is CASSSAGEAAPLHF.

The table lists this clonotype with many counts. The rearrangement links TRBV2 to TRBJ2-4, with D perhaps assigned TRBD1 or TRBD2 (5 bases each). CDR3 length: 13 amino acids. In germline, CDR1 is SNHLY, CDR2 FYNNEI. Between the trimmed V and J ends, which lost 6 bases and 9 bases, there was a span of 15 bases. The CDR3 sequence is CASRNEGFSIQYF. CDR3 DNA: TGTGCCAGCAGGAATGAGGGGTTCAGCATTCAGTACTTC. The full variable domain, completed using reference TRBV2 and TRBJ2-4, is EPEVTQTPSHQVTQMGQEVILRCVPISNHLYFYWYRQILGQKVEFLVSFYNNEISEKSEIFDDQFSVERPDGSNFTLKIRSTKLEDSAMYFCASRNEGFSIQYFGAGTRLSVL.

This clonotype has at least ten counts. The V gene is TRBV7-8, the J gene TRBJ2-5, with D uncertain. The tail of the sequence fits TRBJ2-7 better, so the J call may be wrong. The germline V gene has CDR1 SGHVS and CDR2 FQNEAQ. The CDR3 spans 12 residues. This CDR3 is CASSLLEYEQYF. In nucleotides, the CDR3 is TGTGCCAGCAGCTTATTGGAATACGAGCAGTACTTC.

This clonotype was recorded many times. This rearrangement joins TRBV12-3 or TRBV12-4 to TRBJ2-1; 11 positions match TRBD1. The trim removed 6 bases at V and 9 bases at J, leaving 10 bases unmatched. This CDR3 is built from 15 residues. The CDR3 coding sequence is TGTGCCAGCAGCCTTGGGACAGGGGGAACAACTGAGCAGTTCTTC. Its protein product is CASSLGTGGTTEQFF.

This clonotype was seen once. This could be a read error, since a much larger clone is one nucleotide away. This sequence joins TRBV6-1 and TRBJ1-2; D is undetermined. The germline V gene encodes CDR1 MNHNS and CDR2 SASEGT. The CDR3 runs 12 residues. The chain's CDR3 is CASSEGWLGCTF. The CDR3 nucleotides read TGTGCCAGCAGTGAAGGGTGGCTTGGCTGCACCTTC.

The rearrangement uses TRBV20-1 and TRBJ1-1, with D uncertain. Germline V gene sequence: CDR1 DFQATT, CDR2 SNEGSKA (reference sequence). V lost 6 bases and J 0 bases, leaving 8 bases between the germline ends. CDR3 size: 12 residues. The CDR3 coding sequence is TGCAGTGCGAAAGTGCTGAACACTGAAGCTTTCTTT. Translating gives CSAKVLNTEAFF.

This clonotype was seen many times. V usage is TRBV3-1 and J usage is TRBJ1-6, with TRBD1 as a possible D gene (5 bases). Germline V gene sequence: CDR1 LGHDT, CDR2 YNNKEL (reference sequence). The CDR3 runs to 17 residues. The ends were cut back, 3 bases at V and 7 bases at J, with 19 bases in the middle. The CDR3 loop is CASSHGLPGNLNSPLHF. In DNA, the CDR3 is TGTGCCAGCAGCCACGGTCTTCCAGGGAACCTGAATTCACCCCTCCACTTT.

In its sample, this clonotype was seen many times. V usage is TRBV13 and J usage is TRBJ1-1; D unclear. V gave up 5 bases and J gave up 8 bases, with 12 bases separating them. The CDR3 is 12 residues long. Germline V gene lookup returns CDR1 PRHDT and CDR2 FYEKMQ (reference sequence). This chain's CDR3 is CASSLRKFEAFF. In DNA, the CDR3 is TGTGCCAGCAGCCTCAGGAAATTCGAAGCTTTCTTT. Full variable domain (remainder filled in from reference TRBV13 and TRBJ1-1): AAGVIQSPRHLIKEKRETATLKCYPIPRHDTVYWYQQGPGQDPQFLISFYEKMQSDKGSIPDRFSAQQFSDYHSELNMSSLELGDSALYFCASSLRKFEAFFGQGTRLTVV.

This chain joins TRBV7-8 and TRBJ1-4; a possible D gene is TRBD1 (6 bases). This CDR3 spans 13 amino acids. The germline CDR1 and CDR2 sequences are SGHVS and FQNEAQ. Trimming shortened V by 5 bases and J by 11 bases, and 15 bases separated the two germline ends. The chain's CDR3 is CASSPYRVGKLFF. CDR3 nucleotides: TGTGCCAGCAGCCCGTACAGGGTTGGGAAACTGTTTTTT.

This clonotype has at least ten counts. The rearrangement uses TRBV20-1 and TRBJ2-7, with D unclear. Trimming took off 3 bases at V and 3 bases at J, with 9 bases between the two ends. The CDR3 consists of 12 residues. Germline assignment: CDR1 DFQATT and CDR2 SNEGSKA (reference sequence). In DNA form, the CDR3 reads TGCAGTGCTAGTGTAATTGGCTACGAGCAGTACTTC. Amino acids: CSASVIGYEQYF.

The sample holds a few counts of this clonotype. CDR3 nucleotide sequence: TGTGCCAGCGGCCGGGGGTTCTATGGCTACACCTTC. This encodes CASGRGFYGYTF. This chain uses TRBV28 with TRBJ1-2; possible D gene TRBD1, 5 bases. Looked up from germline, CDR1 is MDHEN and CDR2 is SYDVKM. CDR3 length: 12 amino acids. With 8 bases removed from V and 4 bases from J, the gap between germline ends came to 11 bases.

This clonotype was seen many times. The chain carries TRBV20-1 and TRBJ2-7, with 12 bases matching TRBD2. The CDR3 has 15 amino acids. J lost 1 base, V lost 6 bases, and 7 bases had no gene match. In germline, CDR1 is DFQATT, CDR2 SNEGSKA (reference sequence). CDR3 sequence (DNA): TGCAGTGCGCAGACTAGCGGGGGTTTATCCTACGAGCAGTACTTC. Translating gives CSAQTSGGLSYEQYF.

This clonotype was counted at least ten times. The V gene is TRBV5-6, the J gene TRBJ2-7, with 11 bases identical to TRBD2. Germline lookup yields CDR1 SGHDT and CDR2 YYEEEE. V lost 5 bases to trimming and J lost 6 bases; unmatched junction nucleotides: 10. This CDR3 has 15 residues. CDR3 sequence (DNA): TGTGCCAGCAGGGAGTGGACTAGCGGGTTGATCGAGCAGTACTTC. This sequence encodes CASREWTSGLIEQYF.

This clonotype showed up many times. The chain joins TRBV29-1 to TRBJ1-2, with D unclear. The CDR3 has 12 residues. Germline CDR1 is SQVTM and CDR2 is ANQGSEA. Trimming pared 1 base from V and 7 bases from J, leaving 10 bases between. The CDR3 nucleotides read TGCAGCGTTGAAGTCGGAGGGTTTGGCTACACCTTC. Amino acid sequence: CSVEVGGFGYTF.

This clonotype was observed at least ten times. The J gene is TRBJ2-1, the V gene TRBV21-1; the table's TRBD1 call for D was not verified on the DNA. TRBV21-1 has pseudogene status. The CDR3 is 15 amino acids. The CDR3, as DNA: TGTGCCAGCAGCCACGTCGACAGGTTCTACAATGAGCAGTTCTTC. This codes for CASSHVDRFYNEQFF.

The rearrangement joins TRBV20-1 to TRBJ2-5; 8 bases are a match to TRBD1. With the DNA end fitting TRBJ2-7 better, the J assignment may be wrong. Germline assignment: CDR1 DFQATT and CDR2 SNEGSKA (reference sequence). CDR3 size: 14 residues. The CDR3 reads CSAPRGTGYNEQYF. As DNA, the CDR3 is TGCAGTGCTCCTCGGGGGACAGGCTACAACGAGCAGTACTTC.